The 9 T cell receptor beta chains below come from one sample, sequenced in a study of blood T cell repertoires in COVID-19. Clones were read by immunoSEQ multiplex PCR, and TCRdb kept only the in-frame ones, dropping some. The sample comprises tens of thousands of clones, about 89% of which are singletons, and 4.5% to 5.5% rests with the top ten. The sample consisted of peripheral blood. These receptors came from a man aged 55 to 70 with COVID-19, enrolled during active disease.

This clone was seen a handful of times. The V gene is TRBV19, the J gene TRBJ2-1; 15 bases are a match to TRBD2. With V trimmed by 6 bases and J by 1 base, 4 bases remained unmatched. CDR1 and CDR2 from the germline V gene are LNHDA and SQIVND (reference sequence). This CDR3 contains 17 residues. CDR3 DNA sequence: TGTGCCAGTAGGGGACTAGCGGGAGGAGGGTCCTACAATGAGCAGTTCTTC. Protein sequence: CASRGLAGGGSYNEQFF.

The sample holds a few counts of this clone. The chain employs TRBV11-2 and TRBJ2-7; D perhaps matches TRBD1 (6 bases). The V end lost 6 bases, the J end lost 9 bases, and 15 bases lay between the germline ends. CDR1 and CDR2 from the germline V gene are SGHAT and FQNNGV. The CDR3 loop spans 12 amino acids. CDR3 sequence reads: CASRLLTGRQYF. CDR3 in DNA: TGTGCCAGCAGACTTCTGACAGGTCGGCAGTACTTC.

This chain connects TRBV4-2 to TRBJ1-2; 9 bases map to TRBD1. J gave up 6 bases and V 2 bases, and 10 bases lay outside the gene matches. The CDR3 runs 16 residues. Germline assignment: CDR1 LGHNA and CDR2 YNFKEQ. CDR3 region: CASSQTHRGRFHGYTF. The CDR3 bases are TGTGCCAGCAGCCAAACACACAGGGGGCGCTTCCATGGCTACACCTTC.

This clone was seen just once. V gene TRBV7-8 combines with J gene TRBJ2-1, with TRBD2 matching over 7 bases. With V trimmed by 3 bases and J by 0 bases, 2 bases remained unmatched. The CDR3 is made up of 15 amino acids. Germline values: CDR1 SGHVS, CDR2 FQNEAQ. CDR3 sequence: CASSFREGSYNEQFF. CDR3 DNA sequence: TGTGCCAGCAGCTTTAGGGAGGGCTCCTACAATGAGCAGTTCTTC. Looking up the rest from reference TRBV7-8 and TRBJ2-1 gives the full variable domain: GAGVSQSPRYKVAKRGQDVALRCDPISGHVSLFWYQQALGQGPEFLTYFQNEAQLDKSGLPSDRFFAERPEGSVSTLKIQRTQQEDSAVYLCASSFREGSYNEQFFGPGTRLTVL.

The chain recombines TRBV29-1 with TRBJ2-2; TRBD1 matches at 9 bases. The CDR3 has 15 residues. Per the germline V gene, CDR1 is SQVTM and CDR2 is ANQGSEA. Trimming took 5 bases from V and 1 from J; bases not matched to a gene: 5. The CDR3 is CSVHHRGLNTGELFF. The CDR3 region has the DNA TGCAGCGTTCATCACAGGGGGCTGAACACCGGGGAGCTGTTTTTT.

The rearrangement joins TRBV6-6 to TRBJ2-3; 8 bases match TRBD2. This CDR3 has 16 amino acids. V shed 4 bases and J 7 bases; nucleotides not matched to a gene: 13. Germline values: CDR1 MNHNY, CDR2 SVGAGI (reference sequence). CDR3 amino acids: CASSSVAGLGTNTQYF. The CDR3 DNA is TGTGCCAGCAGTTCCGTAGCGGGATTGGGAACAAATACGCAGTATTTT.

The rearrangement joins TRBV11-2 to TRBJ2-7; 7 nucleotides match TRBD1. The CDR3 is 16 amino acids. Germline lookup yields CDR1 SGHAT and CDR2 FQNNGV. V lost 4 bases, J lost 1 base, and 10 bases stayed unmatched. CDR3 in amino acids: CASSSPVTGPSYEQYF. The CDR3, as DNA: TGTGCCAGCAGCTCACCAGTGACAGGGCCTTCCTACGAGCAGTACTTC.

The rearrangement links TRBV19 to TRBJ1-1; 8 bases fit TRBD1. The CDR3 covers 15 residues. J lost 0 bases, V lost 5 bases, and 5 bases had no gene match. Germline V lookup: CDR1 LNHDA, CDR2 SQIVND (reference sequence). DNA of the CDR3: TGTGCCAGTAGTGCGGGGACAGGCTTGAACACTGAAGCTTTCTTT. Protein product: CASSAGTGLNTEAFF.

V gene TRBV27 combines with J gene TRBJ1-5, with D possibly matching TRBD1 (5 bases). V shed 5 bases and J shed 0 bases, with 20 bases lying between them. This CDR3 is 18 amino acids long. The germline V gene has CDR1 MNHEY and CDR2 SMNVEV (reference sequence). The CDR3 protein is CASSVRPPGFYSNQPQHF. CDR3 sequence (DNA): TGTGCCAGCAGTGTTAGGCCCCCAGGGTTCTATAGCAATCAGCCCCAGCATTTT.